This entry concerns a single T cell receptor (beta chain). The authors' processing: Cell counts per sample came from amplifying reference gene primers. Generated by immunoSEQ multiplex PCR, the TCRdb table keeps only in-frame clones and is missing some. V and J calls and clone size are given by that table; D and trimming were obtained from the DNA. This sample has more than 300,000 clones, with over 75% found just once. The germline V gene has CDR1 SEHNR and CDR2 FQNEAQ (reference sequence). V lost 0 bases and J lost 2; bases outside the gene matches: 13. CDR3 length equals 19 residues. The data derive from a study of blood T cell repertoires in COVID-19. Study overall: COVID-19 samples collected from the United States, Italy and Spain covered acute and convalescent phases.

Cohorts were based on clinical histories the participants reported. The sequence derives from a young man who had recovered from COVID-19. The chain couples TRBV7-9 to TRBJ2-7; 10 bases are shared with TRBD1. What was sequenced was PBMCs or T cells enriched from blood (not recorded which). DNA of the CDR3: TGTGCCAGCAGCTTAGCCCACCTTAGAGACAGGGGGCCAACCTACGAGCAGTACTTC. This codes for CASSLAHLRDRGPTYEQYF.